This T cell receptor (beta chain) was captured by sequencing in a study of CD8 T cells in ankylosing spondylitis. One entry per CDR3 protein results from TCRdb running MiXCR on the 5' RACE reads. The sample consists of 350,000 to 450,000 distinct CDR3 sequences, approximately 26% of them appearing once. The CDR3 has 15 amino acids. Trimming stripped 6 bases from V and 0 bases from J, with 14 bases between. The table lists this clonotype with a few counts. No antigen is known for it. Findings of the study overall: A TCR beta motif of roughly eight highly homologous variants seemed to mark ankylosing spondylitis blood.

V and J are TRBV12-3 or TRBV12-4 and TRBJ1-1; tentative D call: TRBD1 (6 bases). The specimen was blood, either unsorted or a sorted T cell fraction (not recorded which). This TCR was recovered from a male donor with ankylosing spondylitis. CDR3 sequence reads: CASRRDTSLNTEAFF. The CDR3 nucleotides read TGTGCCAGCAGACGGGACACCTCTTTGAACACTGAAGCTTTCTTT.